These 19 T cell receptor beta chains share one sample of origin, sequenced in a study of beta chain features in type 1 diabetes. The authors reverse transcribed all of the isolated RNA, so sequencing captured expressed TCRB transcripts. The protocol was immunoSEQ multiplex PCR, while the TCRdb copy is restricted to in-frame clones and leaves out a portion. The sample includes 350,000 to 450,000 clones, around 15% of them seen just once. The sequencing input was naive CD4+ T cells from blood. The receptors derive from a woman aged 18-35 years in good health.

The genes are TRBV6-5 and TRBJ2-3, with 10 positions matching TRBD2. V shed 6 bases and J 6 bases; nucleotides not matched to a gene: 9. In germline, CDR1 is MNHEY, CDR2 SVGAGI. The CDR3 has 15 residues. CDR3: CASSGLAVSEDTQYF. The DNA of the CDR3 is TGTGCCAGCAGCGGACTAGCGGTTTCGGAGGATACGCAGTATTTT.

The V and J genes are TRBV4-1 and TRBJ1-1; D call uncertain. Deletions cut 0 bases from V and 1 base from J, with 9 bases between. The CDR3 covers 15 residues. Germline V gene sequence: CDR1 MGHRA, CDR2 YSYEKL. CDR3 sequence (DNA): TGCGCCAGCAGCCAAGATTCCGACAAGAACACTGAAGCTTTCTTT. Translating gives CASSQDSDKNTEAFF.

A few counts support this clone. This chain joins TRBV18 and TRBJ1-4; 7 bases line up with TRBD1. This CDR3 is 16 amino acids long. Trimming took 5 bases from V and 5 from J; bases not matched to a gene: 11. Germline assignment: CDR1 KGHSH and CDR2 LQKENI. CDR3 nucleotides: TGTGCCAGCTCAACCAAACAGGGGCGCTACAATGAAAAACTGTTTTTT. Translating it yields CASSTKQGRYNEKLFF. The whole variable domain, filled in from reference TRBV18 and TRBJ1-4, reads NAGVMQNPRHLVRRRGQEARLRCSPMKGHSHVYWYRQLPEEGLKFMVYLQKENIIDESGMPKERFSAEFPKEGPSILRIQQVVRGDSAAYFCASSTKQGRYNEKLFFGSGTQLSVL.

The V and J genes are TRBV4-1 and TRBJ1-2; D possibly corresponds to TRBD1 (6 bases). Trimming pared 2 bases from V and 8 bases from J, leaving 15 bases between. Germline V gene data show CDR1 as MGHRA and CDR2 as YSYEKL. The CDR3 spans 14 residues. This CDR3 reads CASSQPGGRGGYTF. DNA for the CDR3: TGCGCCAGCAGCCAACCGGGGGGCAGAGGCGGCTACACCTTC.

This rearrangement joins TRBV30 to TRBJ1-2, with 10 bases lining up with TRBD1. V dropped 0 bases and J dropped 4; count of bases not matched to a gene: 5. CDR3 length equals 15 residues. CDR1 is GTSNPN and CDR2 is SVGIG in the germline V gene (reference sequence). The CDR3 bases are TGTGCCTGGAGTGTGTATGGGACAGGGGTCTATGGCTACACCTTC. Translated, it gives CAWSVYGTGVYGYTF.

CDR3 in DNA: TGTGCCAGCAGCCCCTGGACAATAAGTGGGGCCAACGTCCTGACTTTC. Translating gives CASSPWTISGANVLTF. This chain connects TRBV7-2 to TRBJ2-6; tentative D call: TRBD1 (5 bases). The germline gives CDR1 SGHTA, CDR2 FQGNSA. The CDR3 has 16 residues. V was cut by 5 bases and J by 3 bases, with 14 bases left in between. Full variable domain (missing parts from reference TRBV7-2 and TRBJ2-6): GAGVSQSPSNKVTEKGKDVELRCDPISGHTALYWYRQSLGQGLEFLIYFQGNSAPDKSGLPSDRFSAERTGGSVSTLTIQRTQQEDSAVYLCASSPWTISGANVLTFGAGSRLTVL.

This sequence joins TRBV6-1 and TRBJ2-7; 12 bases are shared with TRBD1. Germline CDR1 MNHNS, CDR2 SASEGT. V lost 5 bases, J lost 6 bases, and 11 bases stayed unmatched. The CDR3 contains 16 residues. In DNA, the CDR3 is TGTGCCAGCAGTAAAGTCCGGGACAGGGGGCAGGGCGAGCAGTACTTC. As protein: CASSKVRDRGQGEQYF.

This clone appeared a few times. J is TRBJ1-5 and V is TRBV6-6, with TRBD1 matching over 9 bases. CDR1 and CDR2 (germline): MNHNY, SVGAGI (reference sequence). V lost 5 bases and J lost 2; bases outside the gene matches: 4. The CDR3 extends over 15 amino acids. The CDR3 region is CASSIQGAGNQPQHF. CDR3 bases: TGTGCCAGCAGTATACAGGGGGCAGGCAATCAGCCCCAGCATTTT.

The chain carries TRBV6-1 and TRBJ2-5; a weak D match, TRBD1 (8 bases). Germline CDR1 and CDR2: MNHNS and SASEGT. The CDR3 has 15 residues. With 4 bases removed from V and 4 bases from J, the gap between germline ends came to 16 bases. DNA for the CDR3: TGTGCCAGCAGTGGTCACAGGGGGGGCAGAGAGACCCAGTACTTC. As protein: CASSGHRGGRETQYF.

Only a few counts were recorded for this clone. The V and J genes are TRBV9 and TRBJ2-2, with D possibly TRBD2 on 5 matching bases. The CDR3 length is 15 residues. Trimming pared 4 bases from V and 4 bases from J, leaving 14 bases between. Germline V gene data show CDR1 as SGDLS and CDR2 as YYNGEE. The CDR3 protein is CASSPEGVLTGELFF. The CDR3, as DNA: TGTGCCAGCAGCCCAGAGGGTGTCCTCACCGGGGAGCTGTTTTTT.

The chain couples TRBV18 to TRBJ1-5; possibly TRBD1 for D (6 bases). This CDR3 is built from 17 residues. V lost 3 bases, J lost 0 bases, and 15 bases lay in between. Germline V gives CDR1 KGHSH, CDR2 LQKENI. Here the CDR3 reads CASSPSGQPYSNQPQHF. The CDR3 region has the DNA TGTGCCAGCTCACCCAGCGGACAGCCTTATAGCAATCAGCCCCAGCATTTT.

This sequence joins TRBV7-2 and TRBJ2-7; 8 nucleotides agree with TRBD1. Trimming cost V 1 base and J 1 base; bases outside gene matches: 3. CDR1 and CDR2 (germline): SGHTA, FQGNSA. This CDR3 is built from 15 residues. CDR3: CASSLDRDRSYEQYF. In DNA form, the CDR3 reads TGTGCCAGCAGCTTAGACCGGGACAGGTCCTACGAGCAGTACTTC.

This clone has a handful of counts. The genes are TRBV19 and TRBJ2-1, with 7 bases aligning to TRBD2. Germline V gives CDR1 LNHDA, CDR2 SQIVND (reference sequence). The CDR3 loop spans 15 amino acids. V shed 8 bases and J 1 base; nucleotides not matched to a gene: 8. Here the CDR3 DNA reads TGTGCCAGTCGGGGAGCGGGAAGGTCCTACAATGAGCAGTTCTTC. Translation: CASRGAGRSYNEQFF. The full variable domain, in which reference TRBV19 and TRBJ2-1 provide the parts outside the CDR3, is DGGITQSPKYLFRKEGQNVTLSCEQNLNHDAMYWYRQDPGQGLRLIYYSQIVNDFQKGDIAEGYSVSREKKESFPLTVTSAQKNPTAFYLCASRGAGRSYNEQFFGPGTRLTVL.

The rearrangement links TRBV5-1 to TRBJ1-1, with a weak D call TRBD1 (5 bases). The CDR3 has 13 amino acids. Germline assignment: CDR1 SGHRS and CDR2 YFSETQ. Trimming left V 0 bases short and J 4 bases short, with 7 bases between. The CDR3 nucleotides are TGCGCCAGCAGCTTGGCAGGGTTCACTGAAGCTTTCTTT. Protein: CASSLAGFTEAFF.

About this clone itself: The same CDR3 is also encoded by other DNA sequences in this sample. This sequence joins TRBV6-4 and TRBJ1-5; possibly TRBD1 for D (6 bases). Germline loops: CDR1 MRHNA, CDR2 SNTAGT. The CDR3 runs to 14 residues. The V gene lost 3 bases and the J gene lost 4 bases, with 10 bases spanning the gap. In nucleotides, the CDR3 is TGTGCCAGCAGTGAACAGGGAGGGAATCAGCCCCAGCATTTT. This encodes CASSEQGGNQPQHF.

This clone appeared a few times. CDR3 in DNA: TGTGCCACCAGTTCGCCAAGGGACAGGGGATTAATAGGCTATGGCTACACCTTC. This gives the protein CATSSPRDRGLIGYGYTF. The chain couples TRBV15 to TRBJ1-2, with 10 bases matching TRBD1. CDR3 length: 18 amino acids. Germline V gene sequence: CDR1 LNHNV, CDR2 YYDKDF (reference sequence). The ends lost 6 bases at V and 4 bases at J; junction bases unmatched: 17.

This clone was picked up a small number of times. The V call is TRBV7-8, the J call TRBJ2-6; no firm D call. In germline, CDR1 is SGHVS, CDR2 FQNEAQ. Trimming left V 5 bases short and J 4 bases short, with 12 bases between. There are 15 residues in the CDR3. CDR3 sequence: CASSPPPRGANVLTF. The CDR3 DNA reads TGTGCCAGCAGCCCACCCCCCCGGGGGGCCAACGTCCTGACTTTC.

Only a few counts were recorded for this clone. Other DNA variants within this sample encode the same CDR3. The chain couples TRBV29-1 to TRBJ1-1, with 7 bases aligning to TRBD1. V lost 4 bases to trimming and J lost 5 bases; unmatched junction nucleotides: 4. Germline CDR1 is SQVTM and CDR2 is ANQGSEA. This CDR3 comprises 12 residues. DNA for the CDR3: TGCAGCGTTGCAGGGGGACTTACTGAAGCTTTCTTT. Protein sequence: CSVAGGLTEAFF. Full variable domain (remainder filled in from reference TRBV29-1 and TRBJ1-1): SAVISQKPSRDICQRGTSLTIQCQVDSQVTMMFWYRQQPGQSLTLIATANQGSEATYESGFVIDKFPISRPNLTFSTLTVSNMSPEDSSIYLCSVAGGLTEAFFGQGTRLTVV.

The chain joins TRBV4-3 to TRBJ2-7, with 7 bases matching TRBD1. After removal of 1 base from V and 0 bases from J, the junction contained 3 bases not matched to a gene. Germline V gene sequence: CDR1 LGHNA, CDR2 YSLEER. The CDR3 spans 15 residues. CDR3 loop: CASSQGAGGSYEQYF. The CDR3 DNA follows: TGCGCCAGCAGCCAAGGGGCAGGGGGCTCCTACGAGCAGTACTTC.